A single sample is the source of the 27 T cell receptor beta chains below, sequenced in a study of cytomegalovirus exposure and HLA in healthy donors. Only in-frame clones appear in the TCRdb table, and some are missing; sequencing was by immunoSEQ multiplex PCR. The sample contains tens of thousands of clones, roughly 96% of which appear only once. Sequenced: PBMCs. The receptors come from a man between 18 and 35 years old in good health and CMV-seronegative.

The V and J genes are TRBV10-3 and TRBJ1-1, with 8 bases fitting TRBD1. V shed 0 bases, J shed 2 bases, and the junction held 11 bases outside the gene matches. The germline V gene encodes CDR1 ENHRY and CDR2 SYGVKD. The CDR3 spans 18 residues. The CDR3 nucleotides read TGTGCCATCAGTGAGTCAGTCGGAGACAGGGGATTCAACACTGAAGCTTTCTTT. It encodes CAISESVGDRGFNTEAFF.

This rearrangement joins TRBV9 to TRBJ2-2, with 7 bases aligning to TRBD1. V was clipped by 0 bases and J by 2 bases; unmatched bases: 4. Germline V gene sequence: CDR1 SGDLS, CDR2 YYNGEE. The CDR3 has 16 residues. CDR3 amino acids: CASSVGSGGNTGELFF. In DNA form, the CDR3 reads TGTGCCAGCAGCGTAGGGTCAGGGGGAAACACCGGGGAGCTGTTTTTT.

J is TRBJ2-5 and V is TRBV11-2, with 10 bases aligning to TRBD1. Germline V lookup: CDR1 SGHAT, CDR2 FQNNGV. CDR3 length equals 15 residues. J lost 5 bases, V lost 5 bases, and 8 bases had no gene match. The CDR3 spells CASSLRTGGSETQYF. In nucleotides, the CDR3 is TGTGCCAGCAGCCTCCGGACAGGGGGTTCTGAGACCCAGTACTTC.

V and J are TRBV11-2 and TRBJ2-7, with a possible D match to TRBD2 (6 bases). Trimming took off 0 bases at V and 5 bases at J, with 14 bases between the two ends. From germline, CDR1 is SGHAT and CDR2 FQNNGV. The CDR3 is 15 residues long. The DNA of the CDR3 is TGTGCCAGCAGCTTAGAGATTGGGGGGAGCAACGAGCAGTACTTC. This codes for CASSLEIGGSNEQYF.

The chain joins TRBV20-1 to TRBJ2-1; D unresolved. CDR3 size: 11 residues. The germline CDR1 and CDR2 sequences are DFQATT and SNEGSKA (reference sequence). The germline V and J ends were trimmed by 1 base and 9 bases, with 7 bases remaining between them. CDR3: CSARVQIEQFF. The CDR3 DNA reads TGCAGTGCTAGAGTACAGATTGAGCAGTTCTTC.

The CDR3 nucleotides read TGTGCCAGCAGTTCTGGACAGGGAGACGGCTACACCTTC. Translated, it gives CASSSGQGDGYTF. The V call is TRBV6-6, the J call TRBJ1-2; 8 bases are a match to TRBD1. Trimming took 4 bases from V and 8 from J; bases not matched to a gene: 6. The germline V gene encodes CDR1 MNHNY and CDR2 SVGAGI (reference sequence). The CDR3 contains 13 residues.

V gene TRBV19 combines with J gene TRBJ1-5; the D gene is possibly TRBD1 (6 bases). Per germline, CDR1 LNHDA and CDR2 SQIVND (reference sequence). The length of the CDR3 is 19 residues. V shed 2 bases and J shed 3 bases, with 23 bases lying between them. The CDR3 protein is CASSIYGSDSARPNQPQHF. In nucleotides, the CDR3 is TGTGCCAGTAGTATATACGGCTCGGACAGCGCGCGACCCAATCAGCCCCAGCATTTT.

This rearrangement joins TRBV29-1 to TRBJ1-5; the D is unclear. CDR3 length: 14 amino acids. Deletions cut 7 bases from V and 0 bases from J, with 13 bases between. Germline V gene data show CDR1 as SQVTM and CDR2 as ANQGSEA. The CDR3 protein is CSASTGNSNQPQHF. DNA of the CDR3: TGCAGCGCCTCGACGGGTAATAGCAATCAGCCCCAGCATTTT.

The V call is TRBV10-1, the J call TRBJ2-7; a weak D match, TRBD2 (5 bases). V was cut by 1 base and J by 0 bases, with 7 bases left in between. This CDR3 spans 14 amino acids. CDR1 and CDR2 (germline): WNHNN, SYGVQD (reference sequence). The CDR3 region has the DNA TGCGCCAGCAGTGAGTACGGGGACTCCTACGAGCAGTACTTC. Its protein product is CASSEYGDSYEQYF.

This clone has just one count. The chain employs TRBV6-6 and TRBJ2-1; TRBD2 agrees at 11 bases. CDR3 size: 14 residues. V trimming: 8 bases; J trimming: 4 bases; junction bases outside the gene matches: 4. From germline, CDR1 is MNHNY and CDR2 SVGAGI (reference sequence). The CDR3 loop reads CASFTSGSYNEQFF. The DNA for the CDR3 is TGTGCCAGCTTTACTAGCGGGAGTTACAATGAGCAGTTCTTC.

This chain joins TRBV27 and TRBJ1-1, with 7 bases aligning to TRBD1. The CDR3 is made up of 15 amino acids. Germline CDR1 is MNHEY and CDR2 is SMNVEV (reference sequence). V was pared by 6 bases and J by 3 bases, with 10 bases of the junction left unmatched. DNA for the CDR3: TGTGCCAGCAGAGCCTCGACAGGGAGAGACACTGAAGCTTTCTTT. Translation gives CASRASTGRDTEAFF.

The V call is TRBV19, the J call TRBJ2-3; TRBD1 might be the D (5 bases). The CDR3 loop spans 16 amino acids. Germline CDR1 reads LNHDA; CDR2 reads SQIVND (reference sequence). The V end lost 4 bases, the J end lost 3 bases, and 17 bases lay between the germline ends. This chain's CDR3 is CASSTRGARGTDTQYF. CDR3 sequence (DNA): TGTGCCAGTAGTACCCGTGGGGCGCGAGGAACAGATACGCAGTATTTT.

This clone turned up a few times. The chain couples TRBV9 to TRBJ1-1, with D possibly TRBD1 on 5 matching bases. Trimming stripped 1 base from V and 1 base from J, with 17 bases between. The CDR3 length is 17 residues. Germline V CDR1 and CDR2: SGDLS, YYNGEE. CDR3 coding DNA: TGTGCCAGCAGCGTATCCCCCGGGACTCCGCGGAACACTGAAGCTTTCTTT. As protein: CASSVSPGTPRNTEAFF.

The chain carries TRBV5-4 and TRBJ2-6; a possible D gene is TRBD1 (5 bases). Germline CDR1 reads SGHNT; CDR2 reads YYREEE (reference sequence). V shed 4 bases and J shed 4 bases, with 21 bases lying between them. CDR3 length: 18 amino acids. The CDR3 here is CASSPDPGHSTGANVLTF. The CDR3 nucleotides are TGTGCCAGCAGCCCGGACCCTGGACACAGCACCGGGGCCAACGTCCTGACTTTC.

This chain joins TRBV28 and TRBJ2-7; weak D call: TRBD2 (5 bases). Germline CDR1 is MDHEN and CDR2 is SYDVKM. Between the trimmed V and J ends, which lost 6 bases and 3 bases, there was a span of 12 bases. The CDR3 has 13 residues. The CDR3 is CASSTPGIYEQYF. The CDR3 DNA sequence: TGTGCCAGCAGCACTCCGGGGATCTACGAGCAGTACTTC.

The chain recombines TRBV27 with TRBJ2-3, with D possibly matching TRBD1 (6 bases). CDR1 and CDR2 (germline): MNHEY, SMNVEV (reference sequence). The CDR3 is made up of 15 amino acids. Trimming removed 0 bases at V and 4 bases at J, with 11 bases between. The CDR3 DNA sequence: TGTGCCAGCAGTTTATCGGAGACAGGCCCAGATACGCAGTATTTT. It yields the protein CASSLSETGPDTQYF.

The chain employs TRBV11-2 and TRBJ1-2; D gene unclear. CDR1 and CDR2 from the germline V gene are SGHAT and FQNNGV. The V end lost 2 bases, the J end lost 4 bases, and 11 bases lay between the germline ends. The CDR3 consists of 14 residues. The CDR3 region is CASSLSVGSYGYTF. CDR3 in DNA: TGTGCCAGCAGCTTAAGCGTGGGTTCCTATGGCTACACCTTC.

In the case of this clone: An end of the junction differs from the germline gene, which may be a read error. CDR3 DNA sequence: TGTGCCAGCCGTGACAGGGTTGGAAACACCATATATTTT. This gives the protein CASRDRVGNTIYF. The chain employs TRBV2 and TRBJ1-3; 7 positions match TRBD1. The CDR3 contains 13 residues. CDR1 SNHLY and CDR2 FYNNEI come from the germline V gene.

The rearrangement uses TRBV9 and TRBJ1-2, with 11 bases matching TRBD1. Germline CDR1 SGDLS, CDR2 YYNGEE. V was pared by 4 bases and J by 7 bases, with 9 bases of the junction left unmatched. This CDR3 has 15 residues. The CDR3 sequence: CASSILPGQGGGYTF. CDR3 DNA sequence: TGTGCCAGCAGCATTCTCCCGGGACAGGGGGGTGGCTACACCTTC.

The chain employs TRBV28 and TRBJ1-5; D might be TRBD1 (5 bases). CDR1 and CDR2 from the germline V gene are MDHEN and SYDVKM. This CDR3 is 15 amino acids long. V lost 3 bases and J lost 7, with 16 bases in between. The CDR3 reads CASSFFGAGNQPQHF. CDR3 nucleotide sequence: TGTGCCAGCAGTTTCTTTGGGGCAGGGAACCAGCCCCAGCATTTT.

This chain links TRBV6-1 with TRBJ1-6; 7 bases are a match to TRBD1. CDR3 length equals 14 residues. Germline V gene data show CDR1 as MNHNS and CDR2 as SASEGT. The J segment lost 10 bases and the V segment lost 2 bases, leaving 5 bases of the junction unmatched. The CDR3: CASSESGGNSPLHF. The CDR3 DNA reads TGTGCCAGCAGTGAATCAGGGGGTAACTCACCCCTCCACTTT.

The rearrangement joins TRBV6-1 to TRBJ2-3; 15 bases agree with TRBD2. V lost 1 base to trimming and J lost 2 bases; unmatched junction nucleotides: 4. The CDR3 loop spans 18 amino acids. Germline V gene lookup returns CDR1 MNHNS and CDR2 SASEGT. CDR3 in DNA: TGTGCCAGCAGTGAAGTGGGACTAGCGGGAGGAAACACAGATACGCAGTATTTT. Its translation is CASSEVGLAGGNTDTQYF.

The chain's CDR3 is CASSQEPGQGTDTQYF. The CDR3 nucleotides are TGTGCCAGCAGCCAAGAACCGGGACAGGGAACAGATACGCAGTATTTT. The V gene is TRBV4-2, the J gene TRBJ2-3, with 9 bases matching TRBD1. V lost 0 bases, J lost 3 bases, and 4 bases stayed unmatched. Per the germline V gene, CDR1 is LGHNA and CDR2 is YNFKEQ. CDR3 size: 16 residues.

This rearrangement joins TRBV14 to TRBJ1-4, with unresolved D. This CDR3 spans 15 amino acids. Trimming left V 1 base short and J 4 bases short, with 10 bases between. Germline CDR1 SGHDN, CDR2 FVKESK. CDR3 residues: CASSQAWGVNEKLFF. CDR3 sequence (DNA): TGTGCCAGCAGCCAAGCGTGGGGAGTTAATGAAAAACTGTTTTTT.

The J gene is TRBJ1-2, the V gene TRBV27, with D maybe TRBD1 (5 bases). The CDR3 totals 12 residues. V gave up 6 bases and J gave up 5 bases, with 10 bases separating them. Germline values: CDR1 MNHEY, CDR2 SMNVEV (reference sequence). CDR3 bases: TGTGCCAGCAGAGAAGACAGATATGGCTACACCTTC. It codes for CASREDRYGYTF.

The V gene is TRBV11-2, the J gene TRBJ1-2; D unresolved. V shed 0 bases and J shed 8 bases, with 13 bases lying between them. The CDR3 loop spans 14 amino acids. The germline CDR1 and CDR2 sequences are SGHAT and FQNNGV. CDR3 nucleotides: TGTGCCAGCAGCTTAGATCTGGGAGGATACGGCTACACCTTC. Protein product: CASSLDLGGYGYTF.

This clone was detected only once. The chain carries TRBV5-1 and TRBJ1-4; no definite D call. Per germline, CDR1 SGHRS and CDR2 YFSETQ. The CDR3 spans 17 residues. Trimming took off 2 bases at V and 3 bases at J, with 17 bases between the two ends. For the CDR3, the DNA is TGCGCCAGCAGCTTCGGAGCTCAAAGTCGGGCTAATGAAAAACTGTTTTTT. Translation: CASSFGAQSRANEKLFF.